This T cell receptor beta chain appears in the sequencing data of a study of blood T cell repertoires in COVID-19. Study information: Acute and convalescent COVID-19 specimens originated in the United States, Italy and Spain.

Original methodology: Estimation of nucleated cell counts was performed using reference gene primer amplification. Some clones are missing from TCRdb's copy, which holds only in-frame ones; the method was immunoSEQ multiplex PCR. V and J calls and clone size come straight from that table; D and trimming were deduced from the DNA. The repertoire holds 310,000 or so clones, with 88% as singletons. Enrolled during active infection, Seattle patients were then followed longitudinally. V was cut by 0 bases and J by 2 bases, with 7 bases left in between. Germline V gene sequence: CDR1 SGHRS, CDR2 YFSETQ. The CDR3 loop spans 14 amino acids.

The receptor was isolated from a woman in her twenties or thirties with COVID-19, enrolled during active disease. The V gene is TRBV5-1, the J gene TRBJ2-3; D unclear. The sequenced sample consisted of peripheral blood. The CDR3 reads CASSLAQVTDTQYF. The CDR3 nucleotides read TGCGCCAGCAGCTTGGCCCAGGTCACAGATACGCAGTATTTT.